The TCR beta chain under discussion was sequenced for a study of vaccination effects on CD4 cells after COVID-19. Assay: immunoSEQ multiplex PCR; the TCRdb copy retains only in-frame clones and omits some. Among tens of thousands of clones listed, 82% were seen once. Trimming left V 6 bases short and J 5 bases short, with 3 bases between. Germline V gene data show CDR1 as KGHDR and CDR2 as SFDVKD. The CDR3 covers 11 residues. With regard to this clone: The antigen remains unidentified.

Following an approximately eleven-day culture, CD4+ T cells were purified. The material was CD4+ T cells from PBMCs cultured without peptide, obtained before COVID-19 vaccination. J is TRBJ2-2 and V is TRBV24-1, with unresolved D. This clonotype originated in a human donor who received a COVID-19 vaccine. The CDR3 region has the DNA TGTGCCACCAGTTGGACCGGGGAGCTGTTTTTT. Translation: CATSWTGELFF.